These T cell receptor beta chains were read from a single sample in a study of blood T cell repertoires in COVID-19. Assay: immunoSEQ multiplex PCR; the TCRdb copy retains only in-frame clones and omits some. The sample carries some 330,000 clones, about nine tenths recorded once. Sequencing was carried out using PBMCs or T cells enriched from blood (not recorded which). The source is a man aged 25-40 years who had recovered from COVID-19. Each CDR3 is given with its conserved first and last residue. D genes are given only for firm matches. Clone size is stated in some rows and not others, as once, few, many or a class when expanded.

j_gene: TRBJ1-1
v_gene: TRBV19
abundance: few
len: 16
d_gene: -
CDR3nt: TGTGCCAGTTCATCCAGGGAGGAGATGATGAACACTGAAGCTTTCTTT
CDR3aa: CASSSREEMMNTEAFF

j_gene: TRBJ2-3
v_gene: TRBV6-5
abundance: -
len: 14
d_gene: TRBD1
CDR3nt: TGTGCCAGCAGTTGGGACAGGGGGGCAGATACGCAGTATTTT
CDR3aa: CASSWDRGADTQYF

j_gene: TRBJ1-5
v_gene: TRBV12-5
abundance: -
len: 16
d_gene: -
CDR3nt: TGTGCTAGTGGTTTGTGGCTAGGACAGCTTAATCAGCCCCAGCATTTT
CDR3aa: CASGLWLGQLNQPQHF

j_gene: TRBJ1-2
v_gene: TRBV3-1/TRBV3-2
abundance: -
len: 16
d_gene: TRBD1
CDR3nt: TGTGCCAGCAGCCAGGGTAGAACAGGGGTGGGCTATGGCTACACCTTC
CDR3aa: CASSQGRTGVGYGYTF

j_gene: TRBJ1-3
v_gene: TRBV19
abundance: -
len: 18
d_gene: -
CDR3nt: TGTGCCAGTAACCCTACGGGAGACACCGTTAACTCTGGAAACACCATATATTTT
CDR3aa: CASNPTGDTVNSGNTIYF

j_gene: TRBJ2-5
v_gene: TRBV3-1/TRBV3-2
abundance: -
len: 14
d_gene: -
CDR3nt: TGTGCCAGCAAGTTACAGGGCCTCAGCGAGACCCAGTACTTC
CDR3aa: CASKLQGLSETQYF

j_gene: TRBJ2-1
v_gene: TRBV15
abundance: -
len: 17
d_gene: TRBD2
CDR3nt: TGTGCCACCAGCAGAAGGGGCCTAGCGGGAGTCAGAAGTGAGCAGTTCTTC
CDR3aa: CATSRRGLAGVRSEQFF

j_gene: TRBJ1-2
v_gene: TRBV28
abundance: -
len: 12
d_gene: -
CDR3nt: TGTGCCAGCAAGCCAAACGATTATGGCTACACCTTC
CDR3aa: CASKPNDYGYTF

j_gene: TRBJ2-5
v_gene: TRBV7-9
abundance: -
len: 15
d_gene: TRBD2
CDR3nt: TGTGCCAGCAGCTTCATCGCGGGAGGGGAGGAGACCCAGTACTTC
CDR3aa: CASSFIAGGEETQYF

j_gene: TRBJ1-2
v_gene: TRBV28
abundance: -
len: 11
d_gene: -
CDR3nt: TGTGCCAGCAGGCGACTGGATGGCTACACCTTC
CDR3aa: CASRRLDGYTF

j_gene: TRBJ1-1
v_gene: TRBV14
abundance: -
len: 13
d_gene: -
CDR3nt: TGTGCCAGCAGCCAAGCAGGACAGACGGAAGCTTTCTTT
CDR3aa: CASSQAGQTEAFF

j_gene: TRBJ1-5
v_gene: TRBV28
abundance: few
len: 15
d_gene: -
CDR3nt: TGTGCCAGCAGCACCGACTTAACAGGGCGCCAGCCCCAGCATTTT
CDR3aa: CASSTDLTGRQPQHF

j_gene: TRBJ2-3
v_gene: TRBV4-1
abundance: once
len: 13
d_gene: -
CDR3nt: TGCGCCAGCAGCCAAGATTACACCGATACGCAGTATTTT
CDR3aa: CASSQDYTDTQYF

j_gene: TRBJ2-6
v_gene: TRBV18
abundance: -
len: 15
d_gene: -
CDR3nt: TGTGCCAGCTCACCAAGGGAGTCTGGGGCCAACGTCCTGACTTTC
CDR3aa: CASSPRESGANVLTF

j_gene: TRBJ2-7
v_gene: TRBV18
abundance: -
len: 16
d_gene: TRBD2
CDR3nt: TGTGCCAGCTCACCACCAACCAGTAGCGGGAGAGGCGAGCAGTACTTC
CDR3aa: CASSPPTSSGRGEQYF

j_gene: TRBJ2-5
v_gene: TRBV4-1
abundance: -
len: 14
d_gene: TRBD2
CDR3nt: TGCGCCAGCAGCCAAGATGGGGGAGGGGAGACCCAGTACTTC
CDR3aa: CASSQDGGGETQYF

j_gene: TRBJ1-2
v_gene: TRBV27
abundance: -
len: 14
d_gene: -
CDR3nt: TGTGCCAGCAGTACTGGGGAAGTAAGGGGCGGCTACACCTTC
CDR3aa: CASSTGEVRGGYTF

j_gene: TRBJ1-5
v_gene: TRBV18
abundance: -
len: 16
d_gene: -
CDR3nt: TGTGCCAGCTCACCAACCTCAGCAGGGAACGGTCAGCCCCAGCATTTT
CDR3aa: CASSPTSAGNGQPQHF

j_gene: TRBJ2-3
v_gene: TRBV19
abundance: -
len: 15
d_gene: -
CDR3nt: TGTGCCAGTAGTATCGGGGAGCCACCCACAGATACGCAGTATTTT
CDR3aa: CASSIGEPPTDTQYF

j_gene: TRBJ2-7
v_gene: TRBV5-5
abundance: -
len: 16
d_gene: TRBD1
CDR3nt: TGTGCCAGCAGTCCCACCGGGACAGGGGGATCCTACGAGCAGTACTTC
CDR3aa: CASSPTGTGGSYEQYF

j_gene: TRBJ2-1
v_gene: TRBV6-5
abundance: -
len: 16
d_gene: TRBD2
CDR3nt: TGTGCCAGCAGTTACTCTGGGGTAGCGGGGGACAATGAGCAGTTCTTC
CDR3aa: CASSYSGVAGDNEQFF

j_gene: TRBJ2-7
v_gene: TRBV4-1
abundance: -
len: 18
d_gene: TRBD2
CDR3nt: TGCGCCAGCAGCCGCTCAGGACTAGCGGGACTCCCGACCTACGAGCAGTACTTC
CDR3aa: CASSRSGLAGLPTYEQYF

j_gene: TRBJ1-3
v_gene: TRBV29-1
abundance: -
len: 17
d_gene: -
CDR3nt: TGCAGCGTTGAAGGGGCGGAGCGGGATTTTTCTGGAAACACCATATATTTT
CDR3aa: CSVEGAERDFSGNTIYF

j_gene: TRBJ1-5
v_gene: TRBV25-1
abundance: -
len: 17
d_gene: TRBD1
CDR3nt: TGTGCCTGCGCCTTCTCTGTCGGGGACAGCCTCAATCAGCCCCAGCATTTT
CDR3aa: CACAFSVGDSLNQPQHF

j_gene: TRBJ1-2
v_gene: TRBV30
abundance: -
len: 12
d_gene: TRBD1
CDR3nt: TGTGCCTGGAGACAGGGGGCGGAAGGCTACACCTTC
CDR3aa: CAWRQGAEGYTF

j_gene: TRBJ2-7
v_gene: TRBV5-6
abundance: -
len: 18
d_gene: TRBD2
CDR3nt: TGTGCCAGCAGCTTGACGATCTTGCCGGGAGGGCCTGCCTACGAGCAGTACTTC
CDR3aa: CASSLTILPGGPAYEQYF

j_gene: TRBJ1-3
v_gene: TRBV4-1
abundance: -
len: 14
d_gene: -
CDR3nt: TGCGCCAGCAGCTCCCGGACAGTAGGAAACACCATATATTTT
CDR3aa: CASSSRTVGNTIYF

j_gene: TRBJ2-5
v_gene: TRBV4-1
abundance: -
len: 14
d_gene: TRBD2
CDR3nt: TGCGCCAGCAGCCAGACTAGCGCCCCAGGGACCCAGTACTTC
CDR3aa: CASSQTSAPGTQYF

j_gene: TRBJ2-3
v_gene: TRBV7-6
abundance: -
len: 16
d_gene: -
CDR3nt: TGTGCCAGCAGCGAAAAGCCGGGACACCTCACAGATACGCAGTATTTT
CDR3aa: CASSEKPGHLTDTQYF

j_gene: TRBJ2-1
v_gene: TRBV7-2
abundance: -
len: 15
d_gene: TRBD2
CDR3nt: TGTGCCAGCAGCTTTCAGCGGGGGGAGTACAATGAGCAGTTCTTC
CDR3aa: CASSFQRGEYNEQFF

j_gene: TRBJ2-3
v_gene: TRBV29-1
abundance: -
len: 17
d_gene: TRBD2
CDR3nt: TGCAGCGTTAAAGGACTAGCGGGAGGGCCCAGCACAGATACGCAGTATTTT
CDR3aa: CSVKGLAGGPSTDTQYF

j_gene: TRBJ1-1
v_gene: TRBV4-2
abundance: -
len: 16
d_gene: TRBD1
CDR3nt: TGTGCCAGCAGCCCGGGACAGTACCCCTTGAACACTGAAGCTTTCTTT
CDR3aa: CASSPGQYPLNTEAFF

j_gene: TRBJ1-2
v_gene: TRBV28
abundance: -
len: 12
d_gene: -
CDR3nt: TGTGCCAGCAGTTCCCGACAGGCGCATTTCACCTTC
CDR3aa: CASSSRQAHFTF

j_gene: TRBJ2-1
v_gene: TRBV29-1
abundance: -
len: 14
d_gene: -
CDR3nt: TGCAGCGCTTCGACAGCGCCGACCTACAATGAGCAGTTCTTC
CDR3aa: CSASTAPTYNEQFF

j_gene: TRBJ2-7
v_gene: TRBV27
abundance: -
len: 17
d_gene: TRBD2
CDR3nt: TGTGCCAGCAGTAACCAGGGACTAGCGGGGGTTCACTACGAGCAGTACTTC
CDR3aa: CASSNQGLAGVHYEQYF

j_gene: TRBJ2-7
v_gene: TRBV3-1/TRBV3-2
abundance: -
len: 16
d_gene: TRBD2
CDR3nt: TGTGCCAGCAGTCGAAAAAGCGGGAGGGCCTCCTACGAGCAGTACTTC
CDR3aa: CASSRKSGRASYEQYF

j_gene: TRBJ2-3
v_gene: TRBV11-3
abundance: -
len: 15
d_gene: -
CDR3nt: TGTGCCAGCAGTTATATCGGGGGAATCGCAGATACGCAGTATTTT
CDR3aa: CASSYIGGIADTQYF

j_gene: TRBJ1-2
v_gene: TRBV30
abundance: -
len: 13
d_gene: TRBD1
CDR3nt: TGTGCCTGGAGTCCCGGGACAGGTTATGGCTACACCTTC
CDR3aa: CAWSPGTGYGYTF

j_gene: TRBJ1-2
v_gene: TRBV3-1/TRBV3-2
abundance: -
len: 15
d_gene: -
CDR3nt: TGTGCCAGCAGCCAAGCCGGGGGGCTTAAAAGGGACTACACCTTC
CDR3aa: CASSQAGGLKRDYTF